What follows describes a single T cell receptor beta chain. Its antigen is still unknown. This specimen comes from a study of graft-versus-host responses after intestinal transplantation. Study-wide context: Grafts were multivisceral, liver-intestinal, or isolated intestinal.

This table comes from immunoSEQ multiplex PCR, and its TCRdb copy is limited to in-frame clones, with some not included. The data contain about 23,000 clones, more than 90% of them singletons. Regarding the study as a whole: Those patients showing graft-donor T cell macrochimerism displayed high graft-versus-host to host-versus-graft clonal ratios in allografts.

This receptor was taken from a human patient who received an intestinal transplant, so some T cells may come from the graft donor. The specimen comprised PBMCs, sampled 38 to 40 days after intestinal transplant.

The CDR3 region is CASSLPTGSFLYGYTF. CDR3 sequence (DNA): TGTGCCAGCAGCTTACCCACGGGGAGCTTCCTCTATGGCTACACCTTC. The chain joins TRBV7-2 to TRBJ1-2; no clear D gene. Trimming took 2 bases from V and 4 from J, leaving 17 bases between them. This CDR3 is built from 16 residues. Looked up from germline, CDR1 is SGHTA and CDR2 is FQGNSA.